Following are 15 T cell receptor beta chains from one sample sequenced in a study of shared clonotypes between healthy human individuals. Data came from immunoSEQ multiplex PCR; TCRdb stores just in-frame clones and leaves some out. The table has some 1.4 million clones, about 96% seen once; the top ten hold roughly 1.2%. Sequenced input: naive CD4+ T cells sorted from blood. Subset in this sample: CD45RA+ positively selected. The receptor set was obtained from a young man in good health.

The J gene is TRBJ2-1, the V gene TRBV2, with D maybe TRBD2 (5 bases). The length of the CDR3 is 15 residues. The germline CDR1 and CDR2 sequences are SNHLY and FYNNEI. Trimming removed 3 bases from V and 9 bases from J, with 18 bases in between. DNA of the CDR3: TGTGCCAGCAGTGACCGCCCAGGACGAGAGGGTGAGCAGTTCTTC. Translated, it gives CASSDRPGREGEQFF.

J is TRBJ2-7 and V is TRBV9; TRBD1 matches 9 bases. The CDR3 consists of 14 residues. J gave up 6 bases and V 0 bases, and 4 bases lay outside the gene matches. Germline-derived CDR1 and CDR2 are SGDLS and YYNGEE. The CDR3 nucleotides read TGTGCCAGCAGCGTAGTGGGACAGGGATCCGAGCAGTACTTC. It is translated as CASSVVGQGSEQYF.

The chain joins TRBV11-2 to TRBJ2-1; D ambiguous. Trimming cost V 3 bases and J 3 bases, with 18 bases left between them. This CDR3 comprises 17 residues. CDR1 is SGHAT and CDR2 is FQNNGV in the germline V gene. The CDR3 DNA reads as TGTGCCAGCAGCTTGGTAGGCGGATGGAATATCTACAATGAGCAGTTCTTC. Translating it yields CASSLVGGWNIYNEQFF.

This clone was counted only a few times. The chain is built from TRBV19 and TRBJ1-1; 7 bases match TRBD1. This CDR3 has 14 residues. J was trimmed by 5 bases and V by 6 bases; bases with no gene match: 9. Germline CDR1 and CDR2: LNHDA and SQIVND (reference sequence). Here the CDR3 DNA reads TGTGCCAGTAGGGAGATACAGGGGTGGACTGAAGCTTTCTTT. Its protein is CASREIQGWTEAFF.

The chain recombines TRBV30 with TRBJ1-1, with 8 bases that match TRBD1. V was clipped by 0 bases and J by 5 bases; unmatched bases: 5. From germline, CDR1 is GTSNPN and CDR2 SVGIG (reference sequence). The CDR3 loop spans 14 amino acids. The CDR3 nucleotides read TGTGCCTGGAGTGTACAGGGGGTAGGGACTGAAGCTTTCTTT. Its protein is CAWSVQGVGTEAFF.

In DNA, the CDR3 is TGCGCCAGCAGTGAGCTTCAGCGGGAGCTAGGCACAGATACGCAGTATTTT. Translating it yields CASSELQRELGTDTQYF. J is TRBJ2-3 and V is TRBV10-2; TRBD2 matches at 8 bases. The CDR3 spans 17 residues. CDR1 WSHSY and CDR2 SAAADI come from the germline V gene. V trimming: 2 bases; J trimming: 1 base; junction bases outside the gene matches: 8.

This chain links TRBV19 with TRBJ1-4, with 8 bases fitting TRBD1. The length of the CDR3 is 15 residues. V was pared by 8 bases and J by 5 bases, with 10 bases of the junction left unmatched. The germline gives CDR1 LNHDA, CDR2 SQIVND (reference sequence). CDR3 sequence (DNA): TGTGCCAGTTCCCGACAGGGGATTCCGAATGAAAAACTGTTTTTT. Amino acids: CASSRQGIPNEKLFF.

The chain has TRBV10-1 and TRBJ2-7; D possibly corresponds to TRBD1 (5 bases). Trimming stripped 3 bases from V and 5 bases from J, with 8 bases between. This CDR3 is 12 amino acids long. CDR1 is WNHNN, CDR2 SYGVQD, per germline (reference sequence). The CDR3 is CASSELGDEQYF. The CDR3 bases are TGCGCCAGCAGTGAATTAGGGGACGAGCAGTACTTC.

This chain's CDR3 is CASRTGTTWGAEQYF. The CDR3 nucleotides are TGTGCCAGCAGGACGGGGACTACCTGGGGGGCCGAGCAGTACTTC. The chain uses TRBV28 and TRBJ2-7; possible D gene TRBD2, 7 bases. The CDR3 covers 15 residues. Germline CDR1 reads MDHEN; CDR2 reads SYDVKM. V was pared by 6 bases and J by 6 bases, with 21 bases between. Variable domain in full (rest from reference TRBV28 and TRBJ2-7): DVKVTQSSRYLVKRTGEKVFLECVQDMDHENMFWYRQDPGLGLRLIYFSYDVKMKEKGDIPEGYSVSREKKERFSLILESASTNQTSMYLCASRTGTTWGAEQYFGPGTRLTVT.

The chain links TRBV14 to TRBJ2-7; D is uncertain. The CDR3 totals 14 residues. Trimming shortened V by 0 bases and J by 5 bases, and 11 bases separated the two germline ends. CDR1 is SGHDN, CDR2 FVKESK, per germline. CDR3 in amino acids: CASSQDFFYNEQYF. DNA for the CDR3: TGTGCCAGCAGCCAAGATTTTTTCTATAACGAGCAGTACTTC.

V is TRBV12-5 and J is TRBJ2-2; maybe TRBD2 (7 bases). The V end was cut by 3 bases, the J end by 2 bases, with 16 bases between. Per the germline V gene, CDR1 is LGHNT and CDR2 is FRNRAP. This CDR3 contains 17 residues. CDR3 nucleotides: TGTGCTAGTGGTTTTGGGGGCGGGGGCCATAACACCGGGGAGCTGTTTTTT. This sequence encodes CASGFGGGGHNTGELFF. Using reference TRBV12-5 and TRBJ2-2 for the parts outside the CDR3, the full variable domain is DARVTQTPRHKVTEMGQEVTMRCQPILGHNTVFWYRQTMMQGLELLAYFRNRAPLDDSGMPKDRFSAEMPDATLATLKIQPSEPRDSAVYFCASGFGGGGHNTGELFFGEGSRLTVL.

CDR3 DNA sequence: TGTGCCTGGAGTGAGCCGAGGACGACAGGATCCTACGAGCAGTACTTC. Translating gives CAWSEPRTTGSYEQYF. The chain is built from TRBV30 and TRBJ2-7; TRBD1 is a possible D gene (6 bases). Germline lookup yields CDR1 GTSNPN and CDR2 SVGIG (reference sequence). Trimming left V 1 base short and J 1 base short, with 17 bases between. The CDR3 spans 16 residues.

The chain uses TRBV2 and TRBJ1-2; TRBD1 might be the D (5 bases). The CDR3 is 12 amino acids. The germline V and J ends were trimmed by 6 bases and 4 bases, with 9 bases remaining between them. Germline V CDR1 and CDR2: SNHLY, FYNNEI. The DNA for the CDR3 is TGTGCCAGCAGGGACGACAGCTATGGCTACACCTTC. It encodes CASRDDSYGYTF.

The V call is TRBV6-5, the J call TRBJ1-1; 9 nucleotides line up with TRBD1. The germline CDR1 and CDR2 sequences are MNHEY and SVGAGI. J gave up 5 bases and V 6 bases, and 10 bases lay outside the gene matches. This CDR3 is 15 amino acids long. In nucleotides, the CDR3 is TGTGCCAGCAGGATATTACAGGGGGCAGGAACTGAAGCTTTCTTT. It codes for CASRILQGAGTEAFF.

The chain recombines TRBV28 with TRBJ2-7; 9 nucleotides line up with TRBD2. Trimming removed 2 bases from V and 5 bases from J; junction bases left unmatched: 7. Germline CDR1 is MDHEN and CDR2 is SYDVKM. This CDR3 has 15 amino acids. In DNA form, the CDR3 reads TGTGCCAGCAGTTTAGGGGCTAGCGGGAACCACGAGCAGTACTTC. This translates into CASSLGASGNHEQYF.